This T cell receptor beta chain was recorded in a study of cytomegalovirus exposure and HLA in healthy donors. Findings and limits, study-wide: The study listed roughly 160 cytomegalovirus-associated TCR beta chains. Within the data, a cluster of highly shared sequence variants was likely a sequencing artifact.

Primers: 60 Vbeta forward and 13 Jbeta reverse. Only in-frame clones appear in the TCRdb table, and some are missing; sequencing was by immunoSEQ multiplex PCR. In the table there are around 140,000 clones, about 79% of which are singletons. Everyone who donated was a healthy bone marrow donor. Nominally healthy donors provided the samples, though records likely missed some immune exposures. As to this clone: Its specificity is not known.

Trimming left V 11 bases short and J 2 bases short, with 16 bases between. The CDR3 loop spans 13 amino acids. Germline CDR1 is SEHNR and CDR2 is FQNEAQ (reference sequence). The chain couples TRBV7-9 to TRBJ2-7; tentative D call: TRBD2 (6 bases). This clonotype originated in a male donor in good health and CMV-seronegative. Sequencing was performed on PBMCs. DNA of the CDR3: TGTGCCGCGAGCGGAGGGGCGACCTACGAGCAGTACTTC. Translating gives CAASGGATYEQYF.